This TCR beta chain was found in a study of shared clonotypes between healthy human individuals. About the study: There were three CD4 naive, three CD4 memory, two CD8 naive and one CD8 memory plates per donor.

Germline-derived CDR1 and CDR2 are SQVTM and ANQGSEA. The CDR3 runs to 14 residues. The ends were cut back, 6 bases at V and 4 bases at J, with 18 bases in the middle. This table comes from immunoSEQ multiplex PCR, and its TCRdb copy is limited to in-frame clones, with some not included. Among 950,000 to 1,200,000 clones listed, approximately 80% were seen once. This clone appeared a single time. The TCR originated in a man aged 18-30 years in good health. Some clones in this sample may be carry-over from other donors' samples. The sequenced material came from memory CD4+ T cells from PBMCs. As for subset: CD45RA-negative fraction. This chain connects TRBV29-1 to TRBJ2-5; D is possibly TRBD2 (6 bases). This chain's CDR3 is CSVARDSLGETQYF. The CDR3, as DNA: TGCAGCGTAGCTCGGGACTCCCTAGGAGAGACCCAGTACTTC.